This TCR beta chain was sequenced in a study of T cells expressing NK-cell markers. At the level of the study: The TCR beta repertoires were obtained from sorted CD3+CD56+NKG2C+, CD3+CD56+NKG2C- and CD3+CD56-NKG2C+ T cells. Seven HCMV-seropositive donors and one seronegative donor made up the eight sequenced donors.

The authors made TCR beta cDNA libraries by 5'RACE template switching. This switching added a universal primer site and UMIs. TCRdb re-called the 5' RACE reads; every CDR3 protein appears as one record, without DNA. Seen in this sample are fewer than 400,000 distinct CDR3 sequences; the ten most common clones hold over 4%. Notes on the study in general: Leadership of the CD3+CD56-NKG2C+ fraction also belonged to these clonotypes in a few donors.

Regarding this clonotype: Its antigen is still unknown.

The V gene's germline CDR1 is SGHDN and CDR2 FVKESK. This CDR3 is 15 amino acids long. The chain employs TRBV14 and TRBJ2-3; the D call from TCRdb, TRBD1, cannot be confirmed without DNA. The receptor's source is a man between 18 and 69 years old in good health. Sequenced input: blood T cells: a sorted CD56 or NKG2C T cell subset, CD4+ or CD8+ T cells, or bulk PBMC T cells (not recorded which). CDR3: CASSQGGDPSNTQYF.